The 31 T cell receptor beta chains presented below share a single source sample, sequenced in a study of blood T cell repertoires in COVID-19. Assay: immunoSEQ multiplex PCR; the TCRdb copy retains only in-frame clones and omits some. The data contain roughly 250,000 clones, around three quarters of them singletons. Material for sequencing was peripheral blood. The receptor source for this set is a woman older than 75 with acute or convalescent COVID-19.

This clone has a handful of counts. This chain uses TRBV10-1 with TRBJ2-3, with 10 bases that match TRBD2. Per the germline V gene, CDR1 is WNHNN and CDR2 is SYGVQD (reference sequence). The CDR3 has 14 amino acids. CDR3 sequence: CAVPASGRRDTQYF. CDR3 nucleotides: TGCGCGGTGCCGGCTAGCGGGAGACGGGATACGCAGTATTTT.

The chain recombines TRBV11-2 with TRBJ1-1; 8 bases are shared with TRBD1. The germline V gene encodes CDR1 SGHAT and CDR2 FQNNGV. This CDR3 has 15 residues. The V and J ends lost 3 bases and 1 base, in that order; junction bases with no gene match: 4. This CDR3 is CASSFDGQGNTEAFF. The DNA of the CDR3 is TGTGCCAGCAGCTTTGACGGACAGGGGAACACTGAAGCTTTCTTT.

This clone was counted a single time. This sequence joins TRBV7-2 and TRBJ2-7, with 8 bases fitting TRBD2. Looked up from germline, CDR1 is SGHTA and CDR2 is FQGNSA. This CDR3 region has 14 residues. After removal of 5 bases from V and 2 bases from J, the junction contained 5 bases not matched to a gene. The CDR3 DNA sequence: TGTGCCAGCAGCCTTACTAGCGGCCCCTACGAGCAGTACTTC. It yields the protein CASSLTSGPYEQYF. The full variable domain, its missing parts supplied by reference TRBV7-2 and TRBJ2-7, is GAGVSQSPSNKVTEKGKDVELRCDPISGHTALYWYRQSLGQGLEFLIYFQGNSAPDKSGLPSDRFSAERTGGSVSTLTIQRTQQEDSAVYLCASSLTSGPYEQYFGPGTRLTVT.

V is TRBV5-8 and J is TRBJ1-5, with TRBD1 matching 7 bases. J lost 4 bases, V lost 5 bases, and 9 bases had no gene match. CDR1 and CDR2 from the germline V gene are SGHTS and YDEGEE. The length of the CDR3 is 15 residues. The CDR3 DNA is TGTGCCAGCAGACCCGGACAGGCGGGGAATCAGCCCCAGCATTTT. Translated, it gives CASRPGQAGNQPQHF.

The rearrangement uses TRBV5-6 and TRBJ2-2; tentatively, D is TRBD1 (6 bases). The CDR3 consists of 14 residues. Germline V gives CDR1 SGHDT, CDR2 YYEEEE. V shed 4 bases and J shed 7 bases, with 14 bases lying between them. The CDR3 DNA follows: TGTGCCAGCAGCCTAACAGGGAATGACGGGGAGCTGTTTTTT. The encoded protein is CASSLTGNDGELFF.

DNA for the CDR3: TGTGCCAGCAACTCAGGGTTGGGCTATGGCTACACCTTC. Amino acids: CASNSGLGYGYTF. The V gene is TRBV12-3 or TRBV12-4, the J gene TRBJ1-2; D is possibly TRBD1 (5 bases). The length of the CDR3 is 13 residues. Trimming left V 7 bases short and J 4 bases short, with 13 bases between.

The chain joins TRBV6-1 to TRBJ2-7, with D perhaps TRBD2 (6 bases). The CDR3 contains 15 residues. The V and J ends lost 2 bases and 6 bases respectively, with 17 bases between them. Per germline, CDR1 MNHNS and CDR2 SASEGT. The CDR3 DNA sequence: TGTGCCAGCAGTGAAAATGCTGTGGGGGGAGGCGAGCAGTACTTC. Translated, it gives CASSENAVGGGEQYF.

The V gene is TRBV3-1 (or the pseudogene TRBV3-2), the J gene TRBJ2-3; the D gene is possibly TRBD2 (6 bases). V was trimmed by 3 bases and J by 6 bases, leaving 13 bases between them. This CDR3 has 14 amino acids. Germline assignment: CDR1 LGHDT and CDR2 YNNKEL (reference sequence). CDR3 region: CASSQGTVRDTQYF. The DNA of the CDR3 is TGTGCCAGCAGCCAGGGGACTGTCCGGGATACGCAGTATTTT.

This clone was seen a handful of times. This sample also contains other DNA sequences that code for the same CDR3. As DNA, the CDR3 is TGTGCCTGGAGTGTAAGGGGGACGGGCGGGAATGAGCAGTTCTTC. This translates into CAWSVRGTGGNEQFF. V gene TRBV30 combines with J gene TRBJ2-1, with D perhaps TRBD1 (6 bases). The CDR3 has 15 residues. Per germline, CDR1 GTSNPN and CDR2 SVGIG (reference sequence). Between the trimmed V and J ends, which lost 0 bases and 7 bases, there was a span of 16 bases. The complete variable domain, with remaining parts taken from reference TRBV30 and TRBJ2-1, reads SQTIHQWPATLVQPVGSPLSLECTVEGTSNPNLYWYRQAAGRGLQLLFYSVGIGQISSEVPQNLSASRPQDRQFILSSKKLLLSDSGFYLCAWSVRGTGGNEQFFGPGTRLTVL.

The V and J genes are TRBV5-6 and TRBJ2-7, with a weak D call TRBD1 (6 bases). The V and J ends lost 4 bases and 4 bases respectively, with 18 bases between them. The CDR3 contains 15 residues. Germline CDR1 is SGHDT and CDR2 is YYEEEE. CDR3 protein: CASSAAGTPNYEQYF. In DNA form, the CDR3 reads TGTGCCAGCAGCGCCGCTGGGACACCTAATTACGAGCAGTACTTC.

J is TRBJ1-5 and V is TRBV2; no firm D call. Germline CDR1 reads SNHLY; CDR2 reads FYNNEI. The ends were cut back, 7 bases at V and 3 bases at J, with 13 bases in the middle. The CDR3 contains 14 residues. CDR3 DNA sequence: TGTGCCAGCAATTATAACGGTTTCAATCAGCCCCAGCATTTT. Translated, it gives CASNYNGFNQPQHF.

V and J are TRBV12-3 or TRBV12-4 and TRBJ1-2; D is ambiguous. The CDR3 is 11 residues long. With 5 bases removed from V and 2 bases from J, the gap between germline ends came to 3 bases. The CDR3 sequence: CASSQNYGYTF. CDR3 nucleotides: TGTGCCAGCAGTCAGAACTATGGCTACACCTTC.

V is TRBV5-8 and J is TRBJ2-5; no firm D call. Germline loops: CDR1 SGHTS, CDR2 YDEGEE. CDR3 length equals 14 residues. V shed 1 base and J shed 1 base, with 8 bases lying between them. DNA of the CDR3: TGTGCCAGCAGCTTGATGGGCCCCCAAGAGACCCAGTACTTC. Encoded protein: CASSLMGPQETQYF.

The CDR3 DNA reads TGTGCCTGGAGTGTACAGATCAACACTGAAGCTTTCTTT. This codes for CAWSVQINTEAFF. The chain uses TRBV30 and TRBJ1-1; D not resolved. V lost 0 bases, J lost 2 bases, and 7 bases lay in between. The CDR3 consists of 13 residues. Germline V CDR1 and CDR2: GTSNPN, SVGIG (reference sequence).

The CDR3 spells CASIERGRPYEQYF. DNA of the CDR3: TGTGCCAGCATCGAAAGGGGCCGACCCTACGAGCAGTACTTC. J is TRBJ2-7 and V is TRBV6-5; weak D call: TRBD1 (5 bases). Germline CDR1 is MNHEY and CDR2 is SVGAGI. The CDR3 spans 14 residues. Trimming took off 7 bases at V and 2 bases at J, with 15 bases between the two ends.

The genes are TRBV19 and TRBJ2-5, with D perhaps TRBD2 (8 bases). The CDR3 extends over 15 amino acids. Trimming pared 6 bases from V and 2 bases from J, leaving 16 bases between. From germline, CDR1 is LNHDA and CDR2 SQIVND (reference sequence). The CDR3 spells CASSPGGGFQETQYF. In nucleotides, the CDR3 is TGTGCCAGTAGCCCGGGAGGGGGCTTTCAAGAGACCCAGTACTTC.

CDR3 bases: TGTGCCAGTAGTATAAGCAGGGGGAATTACGAGCAGTACTTC. Its translation: CASSISRGNYEQYF. The rearrangement links TRBV19 to TRBJ2-7; 7 positions match TRBD1. With V trimmed by 2 bases and J by 4 bases, 5 bases remained unmatched. Germline V gene sequence: CDR1 LNHDA, CDR2 SQIVND (reference sequence). This CDR3 is built from 14 residues.

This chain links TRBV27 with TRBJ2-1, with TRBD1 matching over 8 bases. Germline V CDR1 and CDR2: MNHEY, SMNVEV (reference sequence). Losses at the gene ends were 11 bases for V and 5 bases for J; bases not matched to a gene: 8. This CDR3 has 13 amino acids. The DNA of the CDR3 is TGTGCCGACAGGGGCGCCCAGGACAATGAGCAGTTCTTC. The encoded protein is CADRGAQDNEQFF.

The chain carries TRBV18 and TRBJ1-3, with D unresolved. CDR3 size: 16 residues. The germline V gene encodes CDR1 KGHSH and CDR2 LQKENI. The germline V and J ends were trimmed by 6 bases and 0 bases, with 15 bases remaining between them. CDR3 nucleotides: TGTGCCAGCTCGGCTGTCACGGGGAGCTCTGGAAACACCATATATTTT. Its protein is CASSAVTGSSGNTIYF.

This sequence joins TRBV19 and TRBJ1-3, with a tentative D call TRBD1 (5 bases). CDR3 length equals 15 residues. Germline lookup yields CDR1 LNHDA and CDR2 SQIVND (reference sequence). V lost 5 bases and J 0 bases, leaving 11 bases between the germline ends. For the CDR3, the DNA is TGTGCCAGTAGTCACAGGAAAAGCTCTGGAAACACCATATATTTT. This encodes CASSHRKSSGNTIYF.

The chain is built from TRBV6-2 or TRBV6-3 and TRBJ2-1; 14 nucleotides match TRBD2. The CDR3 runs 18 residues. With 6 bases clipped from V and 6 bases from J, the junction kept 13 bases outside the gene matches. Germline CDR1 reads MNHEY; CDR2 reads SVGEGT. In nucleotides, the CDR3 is TGTGCCAGCAGCTCTCTATTAAGGACTAGCGGGAGGACCAATGAGCAGTTCTTC. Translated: CASSSLLRTSGRTNEQFF.

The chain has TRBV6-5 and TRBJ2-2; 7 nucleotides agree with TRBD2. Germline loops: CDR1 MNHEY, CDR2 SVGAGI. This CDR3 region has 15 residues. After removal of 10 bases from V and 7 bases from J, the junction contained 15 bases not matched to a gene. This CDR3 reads CATELGSTGGGELFF. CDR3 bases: TGTGCCACGGAATTGGGTTCTACGGGAGGCGGGGAGCTGTTTTTT.

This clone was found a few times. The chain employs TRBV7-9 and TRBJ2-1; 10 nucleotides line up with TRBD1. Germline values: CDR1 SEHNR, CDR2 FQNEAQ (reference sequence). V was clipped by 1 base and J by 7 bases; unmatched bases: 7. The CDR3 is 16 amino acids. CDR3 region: CASSLGPGQGRNEQFF. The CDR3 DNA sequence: TGTGCCAGCAGCTTAGGACCGGGACAGGGGAGAAATGAGCAGTTCTTC.

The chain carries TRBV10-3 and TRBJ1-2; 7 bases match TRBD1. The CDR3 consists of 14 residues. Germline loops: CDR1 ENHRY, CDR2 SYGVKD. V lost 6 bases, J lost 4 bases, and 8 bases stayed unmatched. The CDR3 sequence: CAIRGPGQSYGYTF. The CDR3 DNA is TGTGCCATCAGGGGCCCGGGACAGTCCTATGGCTACACCTTC.

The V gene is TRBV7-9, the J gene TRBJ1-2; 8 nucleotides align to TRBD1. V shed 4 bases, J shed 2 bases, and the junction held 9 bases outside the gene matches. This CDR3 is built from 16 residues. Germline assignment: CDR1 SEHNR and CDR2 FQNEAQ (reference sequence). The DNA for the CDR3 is TGTGCCAGCAGCTCTCTCCGGGACAGGCAGAACTATGGCTACACCTTC. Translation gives CASSSLRDRQNYGYTF.

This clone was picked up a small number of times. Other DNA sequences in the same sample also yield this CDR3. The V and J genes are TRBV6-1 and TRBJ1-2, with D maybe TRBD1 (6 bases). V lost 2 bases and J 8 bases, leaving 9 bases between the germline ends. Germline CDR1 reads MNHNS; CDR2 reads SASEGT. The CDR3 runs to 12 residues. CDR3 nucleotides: TGTGCCAGCAGTGAATCCCAGGGGGGCTACACCTTC. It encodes CASSESQGGYTF.

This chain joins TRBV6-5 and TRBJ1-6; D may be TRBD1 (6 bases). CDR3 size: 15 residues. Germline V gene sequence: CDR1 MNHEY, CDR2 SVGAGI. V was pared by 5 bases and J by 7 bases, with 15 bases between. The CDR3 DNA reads TGTGCCAGCAGTAAACTGACAGGTTACAATTCACCCCTCCACTTT. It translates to CASSKLTGYNSPLHF.

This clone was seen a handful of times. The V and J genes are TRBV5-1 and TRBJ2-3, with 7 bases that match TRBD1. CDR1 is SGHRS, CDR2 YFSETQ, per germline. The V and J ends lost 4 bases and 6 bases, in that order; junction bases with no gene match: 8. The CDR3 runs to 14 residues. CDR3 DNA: TGCGCCAGCAGCGATGAGGGGGCAAGGGATACGCAGTATTTT. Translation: CASSDEGARDTQYF. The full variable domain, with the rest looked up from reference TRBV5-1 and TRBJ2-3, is KAGVTQTPRYLIKTRGQQVTLSCSPISGHRSVSWYQQTPGQGLQFLFEYFSETQRNKGNFPGRFSGRQFSNSRSEMNVSTLELGDSALYLCASSDEGARDTQYFGPGTRLTVL.

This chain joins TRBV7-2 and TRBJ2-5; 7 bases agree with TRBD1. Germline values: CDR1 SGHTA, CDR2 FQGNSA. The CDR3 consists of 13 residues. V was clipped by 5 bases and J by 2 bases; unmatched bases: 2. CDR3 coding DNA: TGTGCCAGCAGCAGGACAGGTCAAGAGACCCAGTACTTC. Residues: CASSRTGQETQYF.

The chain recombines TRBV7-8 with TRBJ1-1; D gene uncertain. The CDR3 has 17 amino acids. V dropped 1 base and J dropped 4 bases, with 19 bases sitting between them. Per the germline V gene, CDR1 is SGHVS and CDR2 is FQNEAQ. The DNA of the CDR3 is TGTGCCAGCAGCTTAGTGTCTAGGAGTTACGGGAGCACTGAAGCTTTCTTT. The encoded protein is CASSLVSRSYGSTEAFF.

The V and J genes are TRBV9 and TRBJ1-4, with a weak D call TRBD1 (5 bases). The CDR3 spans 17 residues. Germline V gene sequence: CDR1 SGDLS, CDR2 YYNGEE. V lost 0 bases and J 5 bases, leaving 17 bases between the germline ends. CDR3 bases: TGTGCCAGCAGCGTAGGGGCCTCTGGGGCCATGAATGAAAAACTGTTTTTT. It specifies CASSVGASGAMNEKLFF.